A selection of T cell receptor beta chains follows, all from one sample in a study of T cells in Graves' hyperthyroidism and ophthalmopathy. TCRdb re-analysed the multiplex PCR reads in MiXCR, keeping a single row per CDR3 protein. Of 550,000 to 800,000 distinct CDR3 sequences listed, 15% to 20% are singletons. Specimen: blood. The receptors here all came from a man in his late teens or twenties with Graves' hyperthyroidism. The CDR3 runs from the conserved cysteine through the conserved F or W. The order of the fields is J gene, clone size, D gene, V gene, CDR3 protein, CDR3 DNA. A D gene is named only where the DNA matches it firmly. Size is stated for part of the rows, as once, few or many counts, or as a class when the clone is expanded.

j_gene: TRBJ2-1; abundance: NA; d_gene: TRBD2; v_gene: TRBV27; CDR3aa: CASSPSPRDYWWNEQFF; CDR3nt: TGTGCCAGCAGTCCCTCCCCCCGGGACTACTGGTGGAATGAGCAGTTCTTC
j_gene: TRBJ1-4; abundance: NA; d_gene: TRBD1; v_gene: TRBV28; CDR3aa: CASSSYDRGGEKLFF; CDR3nt: TGTGCCAGCAGTTCCTACGACAGGGGAGGCGAAAAACTGTTTTTT
j_gene: TRBJ2-5; abundance: NA; d_gene: NA; v_gene: TRBV7-8; CDR3aa: CTSSPRGGLSETQYF; CDR3nt: TGTACCAGCAGCCCAAGGGGGGGACTCTCGGAGACCCAGTACTTC
j_gene: TRBJ2-7; abundance: few; d_gene: NA; v_gene: TRBV20-1; CDR3aa: CSAAGRAAGEQYF; CDR3nt: TGCAGTGCTGCTGGACGGGCGGCAGGGGAGCAGTACTTC
j_gene: TRBJ1-6; abundance: NA; d_gene: NA; v_gene: TRBV6-1; CDR3aa: CASHFQRAGNSPLHF; CDR3nt: TGTGCCAGCCATTTCCAGAGGGCCGGGAATTCACCCCTCCACTTT
j_gene: TRBJ2-1; abundance: NA; d_gene: NA; v_gene: TRBV2; CDR3aa: CASTRGLPIYNEQFF; CDR3nt: TGTGCCAGCACTCGCGGACTCCCGATCTACAATGAGCAGTTCTTC
j_gene: TRBJ2-5; abundance: many; d_gene: TRBD1; v_gene: TRBV11-2; CDR3aa: CASSLTGGQVKYF; CDR3nt: TGTGCCAGCAGCTTAACAGGGGGACAGGTAAAGTACTTC
j_gene: TRBJ2-1; abundance: NA; d_gene: NA; v_gene: TRBV4-1; CDR3aa: CASSQLDPRHEQFF; CDR3nt: TGCGCCAGCAGCCAACTGGACCCTCGGCATGAGCAGTTCTTC
j_gene: TRBJ1-2; abundance: many; d_gene: NA; v_gene: TRBV28; CDR3aa: CASGPVDGGTYYGYTF; CDR3nt: TGTGCCAGCGGCCCCGTAGACGGCGGAACCTACTATGGCTACACCTTC
j_gene: TRBJ2-2; abundance: few; d_gene: NA; v_gene: TRBV24-1; CDR3aa: CATTDRNTGELFF; CDR3nt: TGTGCCACCACCGACAGAAACACCGGGGAGCTGTTTTTT
j_gene: TRBJ1-5; abundance: NA; d_gene: TRBD1; v_gene: TRBV27; CDR3aa: CASSLTGTGGDQPQHF; CDR3nt: TGTGCCAGCAGTTTGACCGGGACAGGGGGCGATCAGCCCCAGCATTTT
j_gene: TRBJ2-5; abundance: NA; d_gene: NA; v_gene: TRBV28; CDR3aa: CASSVTTQETQYF; CDR3nt: TGTGCCAGCAGTGTGACTACCCAAGAGACCCAGTACTTC
j_gene: TRBJ2-3; abundance: few; d_gene: TRBD2; v_gene: TRBV28; CDR3aa: CASRLAGGFGLGSDTQYF; CDR3nt: TGTGCCAGCAGACTAGCGGGAGGCTTTGGGCTAGGTTCAGATACGCAGTATTTT
j_gene: TRBJ2-7; abundance: many; d_gene: NA; v_gene: TRBV20-1; CDR3aa: CSAGHSYEQYF; CDR3nt: TGCAGTGCTGGACATTCCTACGAGCAGTACTTC
j_gene: TRBJ1-5; abundance: NA; d_gene: NA; v_gene: TRBV7-2; CDR3aa: CASSPGGSNNQPQHF; CDR3nt: TGTGCCAGCAGCCCGGGTGGATCCAACAATCAGCCCCAGCATTTT
j_gene: TRBJ1-2; abundance: many; d_gene: NA; v_gene: TRBV2; CDR3aa: CASTGVGYGYTF; CDR3nt: TGTGCCAGCACAGGGGTGGGGTATGGCTACACCTTC
j_gene: TRBJ2-3; abundance: NA; d_gene: TRBD1; v_gene: TRBV12-3/TRBV12-4; CDR3aa: CASSKQGAAGASFTDTQYF; CDR3nt: TGTGCCAGCAGTAAACAGGGGGCGGCGGGAGCCTCTTTTACAGATACGCAGTATTTT
j_gene: TRBJ1-1; abundance: many; d_gene: NA; v_gene: TRBV10-3; CDR3aa: CAISPGVSVSEAFF; CDR3nt: TGTGCCATCAGTCCAGGGGTTTCGGTCTCTGAAGCTTTCTTT
j_gene: TRBJ1-1; abundance: few; d_gene: NA; v_gene: TRBV29-1; CDR3aa: CSVLPYTEAFF; CDR3nt: TGCAGCGTTCTCCCATACACTGAAGCTTTCTTT
j_gene: TRBJ1-1; abundance: NA; d_gene: TRBD1; v_gene: TRBV29-1; CDR3aa: CSGRQGGNTEAFF; CDR3nt: TGCAGCGGCAGACAGGGGGGGAACACTGAAGCTTTCTTT
j_gene: TRBJ2-1; abundance: NA; d_gene: TRBD2; v_gene: TRBV7-9; CDR3aa: CASSQTSARTYNEQFF; CDR3nt: TGTGCCAGCAGCCAGACTAGCGCCCGGACCTACAATGAGCAGTTCTTC
j_gene: TRBJ2-5; abundance: NA; d_gene: TRBD2; v_gene: TRBV7-8; CDR3aa: CASSLVANAGGVQETQYF; CDR3nt: TGTGCCAGCAGCTTAGTGGCTAACGCGGGAGGGGTACAAGAGACCCAGTACTTC
j_gene: TRBJ2-1; abundance: few; d_gene: NA; v_gene: TRBV7-6; CDR3aa: CASSLAGAPTYNEQFF; CDR3nt: TGTGCCAGCAGCTTAGCGGGGGCGCCTACCTACAATGAGCAGTTCTTC
j_gene: TRBJ2-5; abundance: many; d_gene: NA; v_gene: TRBV7-3; CDR3aa: CASSSRNQETQYF; CDR3nt: TGTGCCAGCAGCAGTCGCAACCAAGAGACCCAGTACTTC
j_gene: TRBJ2-1; abundance: few; d_gene: TRBD2; v_gene: TRBV4-3; CDR3aa: CASSQSEGRGEQFF; CDR3nt: TGCGCCAGCAGCCAATCCGAAGGGAGGGGTGAGCAGTTCTTC
j_gene: TRBJ2-4; abundance: many; d_gene: NA; v_gene: TRBV18; CDR3aa: CASVVEDGYIQYF; CDR3nt: TGTGCCAGCGTGGTGGAAGACGGGTACATTCAGTACTTC
j_gene: TRBJ2-5; abundance: many; d_gene: NA; v_gene: TRBV10-3; CDR3aa: CAISESIGQATKETQYF; CDR3nt: TGTGCCATCAGTGAGTCGATAGGCCAGGCGACGAAAGAGACCCAGTACTTC
j_gene: TRBJ2-7; abundance: many; d_gene: TRBD2; v_gene: TRBV28; CDR3aa: CASSFSGNTYEQYF; CDR3nt: TGTGCCAGCAGTTTTAGCGGGAACACCTACGAGCAGTACTTC
j_gene: TRBJ2-7; abundance: few; d_gene: TRBD1; v_gene: TRBV5-1; CDR3aa: CASRLADGPGTGGIEQYF; CDR3nt: TGCGCCAGCAGATTGGCCGACGGGCCCGGGACAGGAGGGATCGAGCAGTACTTC
j_gene: TRBJ1-1; abundance: NA; d_gene: NA; v_gene: TRBV9; CDR3aa: CASSVVEGLGTEAFF; CDR3nt: TGTGCCAGCAGCGTAGTGGAGGGGCTCGGCACTGAAGCTTTCTTT
j_gene: TRBJ1-1; abundance: NA; d_gene: NA; v_gene: TRBV2; CDR3aa: CASSEVVGAGRTTEAFF; CDR3nt: TGTGCCAGCAGTGAAGTGGTTGGGGCGGGGCGGACCACTGAAGCTTTCTTT
j_gene: TRBJ2-5; abundance: NA; d_gene: TRBD1; v_gene: TRBV5-1; CDR3aa: CASSVDRVETQYF; CDR3nt: TGCGCCAGCAGCGTAGACAGGGTAGAGACCCAGTACTTC
j_gene: TRBJ1-2; abundance: few; d_gene: NA; v_gene: TRBV6-2/TRBV6-3; CDR3aa: CASSYLHALQVTYGYTF; CDR3nt: TGTGCCAGCAGTTACCTTCATGCTTTACAGGTTACCTATGGCTACACCTTC
j_gene: TRBJ1-6; abundance: many; d_gene: TRBD1; v_gene: TRBV6-1; CDR3aa: CASRRTGEGSPLHF; CDR3nt: TGTGCCAGCAGAAGGACAGGGGAAGGTTCACCCCTCCACTTT
j_gene: TRBJ2-7; abundance: many; d_gene: TRBD1; v_gene: TRBV20-1; CDR3aa: CSARGTGSYEQYF; CDR3nt: TGCAGTGCTAGAGGGACAGGGTCCTACGAGCAGTACTTC
j_gene: TRBJ1-1; abundance: few; d_gene: NA; v_gene: TRBV4-2; CDR3aa: CASSQTPRGSTEAFF; CDR3nt: TGTGCCAGCAGCCAAACCCCGCGGGGCTCCACTGAAGCTTTCTTT
j_gene: TRBJ2-1; abundance: many; d_gene: TRBD2; v_gene: TRBV2; CDR3aa: CASRRSGLAVYNEQFF; CDR3nt: TGTGCCAGCAGACGGTCGGGACTAGCGGTCTACAATGAGCAGTTCTTC
j_gene: TRBJ2-7; abundance: many; d_gene: NA; v_gene: TRBV2; CDR3aa: CASSSYEQYF; CDR3nt: TGTGCCAGCAGTTCCTACGAGCAGTACTTC
j_gene: TRBJ2-1; abundance: many; d_gene: NA; v_gene: TRBV3-1; CDR3aa: CASSHRDSWYNEQFF; CDR3nt: TGTGCCAGCAGTCACAGGGATAGTTGGTACAATGAGCAGTTCTTC
j_gene: TRBJ2-7; abundance: NA; d_gene: NA; v_gene: TRBV20-1; CDR3aa: CSARDSAGSSYEQYF; CDR3nt: TGCAGTGCTAGAGATTCTGCGGGAAGCTCCTACGAGCAGTACTTC
j_gene: TRBJ2-5; abundance: few; d_gene: TRBD1; v_gene: TRBV7-7; CDR3aa: CASSLDGQGQETQYF; CDR3nt: TGTGCCAGCAGCTTAGACGGACAGGGGCAAGAGACCCAGTACTTC
j_gene: TRBJ1-2; abundance: few; d_gene: NA; v_gene: TRBV25-1; CDR3aa: CASSGGATFNYYGYTF; CDR3nt: TGTGCCAGCAGCGGGGGGGCCACCTTTAATTACTATGGCTACACCTTC
j_gene: TRBJ1-5; abundance: few; d_gene: NA; v_gene: TRBV2; CDR3aa: CASSEQGTRRGQPQHF; CDR3nt: TGTGCCAGCAGTGAGCAGGGGACCCGGCGAGGTCAGCCCCAGCATTTT
j_gene: TRBJ1-2; abundance: few; d_gene: NA; v_gene: TRBV4-3; CDR3aa: CASSQGGRDYGYTF; CDR3nt: TGCGCCAGCAGCCAAGGGGGGCGCGACTATGGCTACACCTTC
j_gene: TRBJ2-7; abundance: few; d_gene: TRBD2; v_gene: TRBV10-3; CDR3aa: CAISTGTSGKEQYF; CDR3nt: TGTGCCATCAGTACCGGGACTAGCGGGAAGGAGCAGTACTTC
j_gene: TRBJ2-2; abundance: NA; d_gene: NA; v_gene: TRBV11-2; CDR3aa: CASSRMELIGELFF; CDR3nt: TGTGCCAGCAGTCGTATGGAGTTGATCGGGGAGCTGTTTTTT
j_gene: TRBJ1-2; abundance: NA; d_gene: TRBD1; v_gene: TRBV19; CDR3aa: CASSIATGFLTVDGYTF; CDR3nt: TGTGCCAGTAGTATCGCGACAGGGTTCCTAACCGTTGATGGCTACACCTTC
j_gene: TRBJ2-3; abundance: many; d_gene: TRBD1; v_gene: TRBV30; CDR3aa: CAWSGTQSRDRGPPLPTDTQYF; CDR3nt: TGTGCCTGGAGTGGGACCCAATCCCGGGACAGGGGGCCACCGCTACCCACAGATACGCAGTATTTT
j_gene: TRBJ1-4; abundance: many; d_gene: NA; v_gene: TRBV6-1; CDR3aa: CASIDSYEKLFF; CDR3nt: TGTGCCAGCATTGACAGTTATGAAAAACTGTTTTTT